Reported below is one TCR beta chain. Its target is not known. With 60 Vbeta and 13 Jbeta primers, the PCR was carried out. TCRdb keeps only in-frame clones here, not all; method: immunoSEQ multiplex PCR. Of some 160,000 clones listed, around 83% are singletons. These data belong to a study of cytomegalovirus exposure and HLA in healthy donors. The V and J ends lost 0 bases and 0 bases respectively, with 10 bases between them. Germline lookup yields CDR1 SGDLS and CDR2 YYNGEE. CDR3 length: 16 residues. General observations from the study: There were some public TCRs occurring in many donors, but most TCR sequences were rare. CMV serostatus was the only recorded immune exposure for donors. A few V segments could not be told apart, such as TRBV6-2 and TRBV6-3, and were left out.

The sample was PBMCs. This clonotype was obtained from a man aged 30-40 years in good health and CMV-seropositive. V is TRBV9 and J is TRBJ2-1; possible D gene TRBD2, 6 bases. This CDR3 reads CASSVGEVSSYNEQFF. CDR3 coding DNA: TGTGCCAGCAGCGTAGGGGAGGTTAGCTCCTACAATGAGCAGTTCTTC.